This T cell receptor (beta chain) was captured in a study of T cell responses to AZD1222 COVID-19 vaccine. Pooled in the analysis were second doses at about 4 or about 12 weeks. Clones were sequenced by immunoSEQ multiplex PCR, and TCRdb holds only the in-frame ones, with some missing. The sample lists 120,000 or so clones; around 84% were seen once. General observations from the study: Nearly half of the spike-specific TCRs reportedly recognize variant regions that carry no mutations. Females outnumbered males among donors, who were mostly white British; clonal diversity was possibly underestimated.

In the case of this clone: What it recognizes is unknown.

The sequence was collected from an adult who received the AZD1222 COVID-19 vaccine. The sequenced sample was peripheral blood, obtained 28 days after the second AZD1222 dose.

The CDR3 coding sequence is TGTGCCAGCAGAAAGGGACAGGGGAGCTATGGCTACACCTTC. The encoded protein is CASRKGQGSYGYTF. The V call is TRBV6-5, the J call TRBJ1-2; 10 positions agree with TRBD1. The CDR3 is 14 amino acids. The ends lost 6 bases at V and 4 bases at J; junction bases unmatched: 5. The germline V gene has CDR1 MNHEY and CDR2 SVGAGI.